These 5 T cell receptor beta chains originate from one sample sequenced in a study of CD8+CD57+ T cells in acquired aplastic anemia. The template used for profiling TCR beta VDJ and CDR3 was genomic DNA. Each CDR3 protein is one row after TCRdb ran MiXCR on the reads. The data hold about 81,000 distinct CDR3 sequences, with roughly half observed a single time. Material: sorted CD4+, CD8+, or CD8+CD57+ T cells (not recorded which) from PBMCs. These receptors all come from a human donor in good health, serving as a control.

With respect to this clonotype: This may come from a read error, since a much larger clone is one base off. The chain recombines TRBV7-9 with TRBJ2-7; D remains unclear. Germline assignment: CDR1 SEHNR and CDR2 FQNEAQ (reference sequence). CDR3 length: 13 residues. In DNA, the CDR3 is TGTGCCAGCGGCTTAGAGAGATCCGACGGGCAGTACTTC. This encodes CASGLERSDGQYF.

Only a few counts were recorded for this clonotype. The rearrangement uses TRBV12-3 or TRBV12-4 and TRBJ2-5; D is unclear. CDR3 size: 14 residues. The V and J ends lost 7 bases and 5 bases respectively, with 17 bases between them. CDR3 region: CASTRPGRRETQYF. As DNA, the CDR3 is TGTGCCAGCACCCGTCCGGGCCGCAGGGAGACCCAGTACTTC.

This clonotype was picked up many times. This sequence joins TRBV9 and TRBJ2-5; TRBD2 matches at 14 bases. Germline assignment: CDR1 SGDLS and CDR2 YYNGEE. V dropped 4 bases and J dropped 5; count of bases not matched to a gene: 4. This CDR3 spans 15 amino acids. CDR3 sequence: CASSTRTSGGETQYF. The CDR3 nucleotides are TGTGCCAGCAGCACTAGGACTAGCGGGGGGGAGACCCAGTACTTC.

This sequence joins TRBV2 and TRBJ2-3, with 8 positions matching TRBD2. The germline gives CDR1 SNHLY, CDR2 FYNNEI. The V gene end was trimmed by 8 bases and the J gene end by 6 bases; junction bases not matched to a gene: 10. The CDR3 runs 14 residues. This CDR3 reads CASFQAGVGDTQYF. The DNA for the CDR3 is TGTGCCAGCTTTCAAGCGGGGGTCGGGGATACGCAGTATTTT.

The chain recombines TRBV7-7 with TRBJ2-1; 7 bases align to TRBD2. CDR3 size: 14 residues. The V gene's germline CDR1 is SSHAT and CDR2 FNYEAQ (reference sequence). Trimming at V came to 2 bases and at J to 6 bases, leaving 4 bases not matched to a gene. The CDR3 sequence: CASSLRGGANEQFF. In DNA form, the CDR3 reads TGTGCCAGCAGCTTAAGGGGAGGGGCCAATGAGCAGTTCTTC.